This T cell receptor (beta chain) was documented in a study of human T cells and chemical hapten exposure. TCRdb reprocessed the RACE reads via MiXCR and lists one record per CDR3 protein. In the table there are 90,000 or so distinct CDR3 sequences, roughly 10% of which are singletons. Time point described: patch test 1, 2 weeks after DPC sensitization. Indicated treatment: therapeutic diphenylcyclopropenone sensitization with weekly scalp DPC. Suited to DPC and affected by alopecia, the donors ranged from 18 to 70 years old. The table lists this clonotype with a few counts. From germline, CDR1 is DFQATT and CDR2 SNEGSKA (reference sequence). The CDR3 is made up of 13 amino acids. The V gene lost 2 bases and the J gene lost 4 bases, with 12 bases spanning the gap.

The sequence was collected from a man aged 35-49 years with alopecia areata. Some clones in this sample may be carry-over from other donors' samples. The genes are TRBV20-1 and TRBJ2-7; D possibly corresponds to TRBD1 (6 bases). The specimen was whole blood, collected in connection with sensitization to the hapten diphenylcyclopropenone (DPC). The CDR3 DNA sequence: TGCAGTGCTAGATCCCCGGACAGTTACGAGCAGTACGTC. Amino acid sequence: CSARSPDSYEQYV.